The 6 T cell receptor beta chains reported below all come from one sample, sequenced in a study of T cell responses to AZD1222 COVID-19 vaccine. The repertoire was sequenced with immunoSEQ multiplex PCR; TCRdb's copy has only in-frame clones and lacks some. The profile shows 130,000 or so clones, approximately 85% of them singletons. The starting material was peripheral blood, obtained 28 days after the second dose of the MenACWY control vaccine. These receptors came from an adult who received the MenACWY meningococcal vaccine as a control.

V usage is TRBV28 and J usage is TRBJ1-4, with 10 bases aligning to TRBD1. CDR3 length: 15 residues. Germline V gene data show CDR1 as MDHEN and CDR2 as SYDVKM. Trimming at V came to 4 bases and at J to 4 bases, leaving 3 bases not matched to a gene. The CDR3 DNA sequence: TGTGCCAGCAGTTCTCGGACAGGGGGTAATGAAAAACTGTTTTTT. This codes for CASSSRTGGNEKLFF.

On this clone: The junction and the germline gene differ at one end; a read error may be behind it. The chain is built from TRBV6-7 and TRBJ1-4; weak D call: TRBD1 (6 bases). TRBV6-7 is an ORF for which the function is uncertain. The CDR3 sequence is 12 residues long. In DNA form, the CDR3 reads TGTGCCAGCAGTTACTTCTGGGGGCTTAGGGCTTTT. Translated: CASSYFWGLRAF.

This chain uses TRBV30 with TRBJ2-1; D gene ambiguous. Trimming left V 2 bases short and J 0 bases short, with 11 bases between. Germline V lookup: CDR1 GTSNPN, CDR2 SVGIG (reference sequence). This CDR3 has 15 amino acids. The CDR3 is CAWSLTRSSYNEQFF. The CDR3 bases are TGTGCCTGGAGTTTGACCCGGAGCTCCTACAATGAGCAGTTCTTC. Together with reference TRBV30 and TRBJ2-1, the CDR3 gives the full variable domain: SQTIHQWPATLVQPVGSPLSLECTVEGTSNPNLYWYRQAAGRGLQLLFYSVGIGQISSEVPQNLSASRPQDRQFILSSKKLLLSDSGFYLCAWSLTRSSYNEQFFGPGTRLTVL.

This rearrangement joins TRBV7-2 to TRBJ2-5, with D tentatively TRBD2 (5 bases). V was shortened by 3 bases and J by 9 bases, with 14 bases between the two germline ends. CDR3 length equals 13 residues. Germline lookup yields CDR1 SGHTA and CDR2 FQGNSA. CDR3: CASSLPPGMAQYF. The CDR3 bases are TGTGCCAGCAGCTTGCCGCCGGGAATGGCCCAGTACTTC.

This chain links TRBV19 with TRBJ2-3; D is unclear. V shed 4 bases and J shed 0 bases, with 11 bases lying between them. CDR3 size: 15 residues. Germline CDR1 is LNHDA and CDR2 is SQIVND (reference sequence). In DNA, the CDR3 is TGTGCCAGTAGTACCCCTCAGCCTAGCACAGATACGCAGTATTTT. The encoded protein is CASSTPQPSTDTQYF.

The V call is TRBV11-2, the J call TRBJ1-3; D uncertain. V was clipped by 2 bases and J by 0 bases, with 8 bases between them. The CDR3 is made up of 15 amino acids. Germline values: CDR1 SGHAT, CDR2 FQNNGV. The DNA for the CDR3 is TGTGCCAGCAGCTTACAGACTAACTCTGGAAACACCATATATTTT. Residues: CASSLQTNSGNTIYF.